Listed here are 8 T cell receptor beta chains from one sample, sequenced in a study of cytomegalovirus exposure and HLA in healthy donors. In the PCR, 60 Vbeta and 13 Jbeta primers were used. Sequenced by immunoSEQ multiplex PCR; TCRdb stores in-frame clones only, minus some. Of around 170,000 clones in the sample, 80% were seen once. Specimen: PBMCs. Every receptor here comes from a man aged 35-49 years in good health and CMV-seronegative.

This chain connects TRBV7-3 to TRBJ1-2; 7 positions agree with TRBD1. This CDR3 contains 15 residues. After removal of 5 bases from V and 3 bases from J, the junction contained 9 bases not matched to a gene. The germline V gene encodes CDR1 SGHTA and CDR2 FQGTGA. The CDR3 loop is CASSRGTAKDYGYTF. In DNA form, the CDR3 reads TGTGCCAGCAGCCGGGGGACAGCAAAAGACTATGGCTACACCTTC.

The V gene is TRBV5-6, the J gene TRBJ2-1; TRBD2 matches 14 bases. Germline V gene lookup returns CDR1 SGHDT and CDR2 YYEEEE. J lost 10 bases, V lost 4 bases, and 10 bases had no gene match. There are 16 residues in the CDR3. Here the CDR3 reads CASSPNPGLAGVEQFF. Here the CDR3 DNA reads TGTGCCAGCAGCCCAAACCCGGGACTAGCGGGAGTCGAGCAGTTCTTC.

The rearrangement joins TRBV19 to TRBJ1-3; no clear D. V lost 5 bases to trimming and J lost 0 bases, with 5 bases between them. The CDR3 is made up of 13 amino acids. The germline CDR1 and CDR2 sequences are LNHDA and SQIVND (reference sequence). The CDR3 DNA is TGTGCCAGTAGTCCAGGCTCTGGAAACACCATATATTTT. Its protein product is CASSPGSGNTIYF. Supplemented by reference TRBV19 and TRBJ1-3, the full variable domain reads DGGITQSPKYLFRKEGQNVTLSCEQNLNHDAMYWYRQDPGQGLRLIYYSQIVNDFQKGDIAEGYSVSREKKESFPLTVTSAQKNPTAFYLCASSPGSGNTIYFGEGSWLTVV.

This sequence joins TRBV5-1 and TRBJ2-3, with 8 bases identical to TRBD2. Germline-derived CDR1 and CDR2 are SGHRS and YFSETQ. This CDR3 is 16 amino acids long. V trimming: 3 bases; J trimming: 4 bases; junction bases outside the gene matches: 10. The CDR3 protein is CASSSTGGAWADTQYF. The CDR3 DNA is TGCGCCAGCAGCTCGACCGGGGGGGCTTGGGCAGATACGCAGTATTTT.

The chain carries TRBV7-5 and TRBJ2-1; the table's D call, TRBD1, was not checked against the DNA. TRBV7-5 constitutes a pseudogene. The CDR3 has 18 residues. CDR3 sequence reads: CARSFPGTGFRSYNEQFF. As DNA, the CDR3 is TGTGCCAGAAGCTTTCCCGGGACAGGGTTTAGATCCTACAATGAGCAGTTCTTC.

The chain uses TRBV5-1 and TRBJ1-1; 8 nucleotides match TRBD1. The trim removed 0 bases at V and 6 bases at J, leaving 7 bases unmatched. The CDR3 is 15 amino acids. CDR1 is SGHRS and CDR2 is YFSETQ in the germline V gene. CDR3 sequence reads: CASSLGLLDRAEAFF. The CDR3 DNA follows: TGCGCCAGCAGCTTGGGCCTCCTGGACAGGGCTGAAGCTTTCTTT.

This chain links TRBV11-1 with TRBJ2-3, with D unclear. Germline CDR1 is SGHAT and CDR2 is FQDESV (reference sequence). This CDR3 has 15 amino acids. Trimming left V 7 bases short and J 2 bases short, with 16 bases between. In nucleotides, the CDR3 is TGTGCCAGCACCTCAGTACGCGGTTCCACAGATACGCAGTATTTT. Translated: CASTSVRGSTDTQYF.

The rearrangement joins TRBV10-1 to TRBJ2-7; 7 nucleotides align to TRBD1. Germline V gene sequence: CDR1 WNHNN, CDR2 SYGVQD (reference sequence). V shed 2 bases and J 0 bases; nucleotides not matched to a gene: 4. The CDR3 totals 15 residues. The CDR3 reads CASSEGPGGSYEQYF. CDR3 sequence (DNA): TGCGCCAGCAGTGAGGGCCCAGGGGGCTCCTACGAGCAGTACTTC.